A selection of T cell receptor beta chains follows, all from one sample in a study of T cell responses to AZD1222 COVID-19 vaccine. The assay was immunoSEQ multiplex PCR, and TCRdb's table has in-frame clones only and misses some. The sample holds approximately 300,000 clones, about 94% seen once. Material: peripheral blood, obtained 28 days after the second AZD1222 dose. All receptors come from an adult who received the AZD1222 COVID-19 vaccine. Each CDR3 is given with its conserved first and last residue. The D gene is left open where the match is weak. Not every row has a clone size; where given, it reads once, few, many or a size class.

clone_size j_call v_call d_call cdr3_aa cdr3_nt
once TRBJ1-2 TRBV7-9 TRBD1 CASTTWDRGSGDGYTF TGTGCCAGCACCACCTGGGACAGGGGCTCAGGCGATGGCTACACCTTC
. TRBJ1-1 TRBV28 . CASSRSAPRAFF TGTGCCAGCAGCCGATCGGCCCCCAGGGCTTTCTTT
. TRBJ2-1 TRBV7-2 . CASSGRGTWGKQFF TGTGCCAGCAGCGGCCGGGGGACCTGGGGTAAGCAGTTCTTC
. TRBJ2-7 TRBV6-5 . CASSYNQGYYEQYF TGTGCCAGCAGCTATAATCAGGGGTACTACGAGCAGTACTTC
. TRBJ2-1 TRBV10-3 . CAISENDGLNEQFF TGTGCCATCAGTGAAAATGACGGACTCAATGAGCAGTTCTTC
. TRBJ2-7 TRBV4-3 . CASSQGTGMTYEQYF TGCGCCAGCAGCCAAGGCACGGGGATGACCTACGAGCAGTACTTC
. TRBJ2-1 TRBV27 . CASRRDSYNEQFF TGTGCCAGCAGGCGGGACAGCTACAATGAGCAGTTCTTC
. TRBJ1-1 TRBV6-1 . CASSGGSFTPQSEAFF TGTGCCAGCAGTGGGGGCTCCTTCACCCCCCAGTCCGAAGCTTTCTTT
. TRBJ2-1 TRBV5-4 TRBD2 CASSYGTSGAYNEQFF TGTGCCAGCAGCTACGGGACTAGCGGGGCCTACAATGAGCAGTTCTTC
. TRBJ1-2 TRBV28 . CASSFPGNYGYTF TGTGCCAGCAGTTTTCCAGGGAACTATGGCTACACCTTC
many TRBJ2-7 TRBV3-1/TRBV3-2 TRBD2 CASSPGLASEQYF TGTGCCAGCAGCCCGGGACTAGCGTCCGAGCAGTACTTC
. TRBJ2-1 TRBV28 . CASSWGGQGHNEQFF TGTGCCAGCAGTTGGGGGGGGCAGGGCCACAATGAGCAGTTCTTC
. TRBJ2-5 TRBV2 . CASSGASQETQYF TGTGCCAGCAGTGGTGCTAGCCAAGAGACCCAGTACTTC
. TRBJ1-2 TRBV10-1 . CASSESTTPKGDGYTF TGCGCCAGCAGTGAGTCGACGACACCAAAAGGGGATGGCTACACCTTC
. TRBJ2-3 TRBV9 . CASSVEGGVQDTQYF TGTGCCAGCAGCGTAGAGGGTGGAGTCCAAGATACGCAGTATTTT
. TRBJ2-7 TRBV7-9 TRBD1 CASSWPDRESEQYF TGTGCCAGCAGCTGGCCGGACAGGGAAAGCGAGCAGTACTTC
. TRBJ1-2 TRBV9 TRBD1 CASSPGQGAYGYTF TGTGCCAGCAGCCCAGGACAGGGGGCCTATGGCTACACCTTC
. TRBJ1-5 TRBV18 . CASSPWDVSQPQHF TGTGCCAGCTCACCTTGGGACGTGAGTCAGCCCCAGCATTTT
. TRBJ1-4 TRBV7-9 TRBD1 CASSATGVTSEKLFF TGTGCCAGCAGCGCCACAGGGGTAACATCTGAAAAACTGTTTTTT
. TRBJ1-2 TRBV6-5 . CASSQDRYGYTF TGTGCCAGCAGCCAAGACAGATATGGCTACACCTTC
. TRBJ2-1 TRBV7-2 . CASSLEGFRADEQFF TGTGCCAGCAGCTTAGAGGGATTTAGGGCCGATGAGCAGTTCTTC
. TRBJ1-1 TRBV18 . CASSRRDMMGTEAFF TGTGCCAGCTCACGTCGAGACATGATGGGCACTGAAGCTTTCTTT
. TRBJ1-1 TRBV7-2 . CASSLAGTDTEAFF TGTGCCAGCAGCTTAGCAGGGACGGACACTGAAGCTTTCTTT
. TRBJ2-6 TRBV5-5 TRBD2 CASGRDAGANVLTF TGTGCCAGCGGGAGGGACGCTGGGGCCAACGTCCTGACTTTC
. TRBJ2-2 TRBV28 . CAGRDGTNTGELFF TGTGCCGGGCGGGACGGAACGAACACCGGGGAGCTGTTTTTT
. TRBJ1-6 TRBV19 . CASSIQGNNSPLHF TGTGCCAGTAGTATTCAAGGGAATAATTCACCCCTCCACTTT
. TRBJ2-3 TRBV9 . CASSATGYPDTQYF TGTGCCAGCAGCGCCACAGGGTACCCAGATACGCAGTATTTT
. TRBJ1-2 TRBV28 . CASSPSRRYGYTF TGTGCCAGCAGCCCTAGTCGGCGCTATGGCTACACCTTC
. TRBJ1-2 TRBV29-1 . CSVSPGGEGYTF TGCAGCGTCTCTCCCGGGGGCGAAGGCTACACCTTC
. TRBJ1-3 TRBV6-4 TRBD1 CASKGPGTGDSGNTIYF TGTGCCAGCAAGGGCCCCGGGACAGGGGACTCTGGAAACACCATATATTTT
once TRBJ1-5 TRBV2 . CASSRAGGNQPQHF TGTGCCAGCAGTCGGGCAGGGGGCAATCAGCCCCAGCATTTT
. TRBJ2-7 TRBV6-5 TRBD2 CASTRAGAGEQYF TGTGCCAGCACCCGAGCGGGGGCGGGCGAGCAGTACTTC
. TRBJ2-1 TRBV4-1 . CASSQENKPNNEQFF TGCGCCAGCAGCCAAGAGAATAAACCGAACAATGAGCAGTTCTTC
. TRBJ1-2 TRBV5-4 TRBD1 CASSLRTGSYGYTF TGTGCCAGCAGCTTGAGGACAGGCTCATATGGCTACACCTTC
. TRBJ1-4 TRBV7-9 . CASSLGKTNEKLFF TGTGCCAGCAGCTTAGGGAAGACTAATGAAAAACTGTTTTTT
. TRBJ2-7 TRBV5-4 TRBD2 CASSLAGGSSYEQYF TGTGCCAGCAGCTTAGCGGGAGGGAGCTCCTACGAGCAGTACTTC
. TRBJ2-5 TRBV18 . CASSPPGNTETQYF TGTGCCAGCTCACCACCAGGGAATACAGAGACCCAGTACTTC
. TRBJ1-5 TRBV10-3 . CAISESNMGGSNQPQHF TGTGCCATCAGTGAGTCGAATATGGGCGGCAGCAATCAGCCCCAGCATTTT
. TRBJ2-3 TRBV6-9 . CASSCRSYTDTQYF TGTGCCAGCAGTTGTCGCAGTTACACAGATACGCAGTATTTT
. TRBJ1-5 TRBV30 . CAWSHRSGQPQHF TGTGCCTGGAGTCACAGGTCGGGACAGCCCCAGCATTTT
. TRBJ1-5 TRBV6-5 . CASSDTGRVNQPQHF TGTGCCAGCAGCGACACTGGCAGGGTAAATCAGCCCCAGCATTTT